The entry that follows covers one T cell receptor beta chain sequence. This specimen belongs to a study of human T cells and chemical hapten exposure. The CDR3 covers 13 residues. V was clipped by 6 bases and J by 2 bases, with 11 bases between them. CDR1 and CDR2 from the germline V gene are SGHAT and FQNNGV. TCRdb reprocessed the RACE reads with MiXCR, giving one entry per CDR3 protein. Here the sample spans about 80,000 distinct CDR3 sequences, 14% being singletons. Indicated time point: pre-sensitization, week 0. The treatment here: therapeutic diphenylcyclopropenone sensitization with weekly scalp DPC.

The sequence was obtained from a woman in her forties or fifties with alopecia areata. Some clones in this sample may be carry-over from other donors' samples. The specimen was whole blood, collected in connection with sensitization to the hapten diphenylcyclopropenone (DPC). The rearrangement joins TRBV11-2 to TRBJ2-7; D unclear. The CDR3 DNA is TGTGCCAGCAGATCCGCTAGAGCCTACGAGCAGTACTTC. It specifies CASRSARAYEQYF.